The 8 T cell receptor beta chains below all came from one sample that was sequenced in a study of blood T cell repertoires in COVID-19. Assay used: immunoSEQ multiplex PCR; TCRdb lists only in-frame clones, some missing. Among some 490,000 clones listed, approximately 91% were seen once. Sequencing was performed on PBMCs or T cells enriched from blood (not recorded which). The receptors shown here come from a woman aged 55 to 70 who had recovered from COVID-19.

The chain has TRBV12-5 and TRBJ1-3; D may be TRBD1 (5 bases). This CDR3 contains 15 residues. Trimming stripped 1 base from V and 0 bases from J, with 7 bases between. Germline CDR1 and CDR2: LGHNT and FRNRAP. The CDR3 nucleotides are TGTGCTAGTGGTTTGGGACAGAGCTCTGGAAACACCATATATTTT. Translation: CASGLGQSSGNTIYF. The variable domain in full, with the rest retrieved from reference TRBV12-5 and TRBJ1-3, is DARVTQTPRHKVTEMGQEVTMRCQPILGHNTVFWYRQTMMQGLELLAYFRNRAPLDDSGMPKDRFSAEMPDATLATLKIQPSEPRDSAVYFCASGLGQSSGNTIYFGEGSWLTVV.

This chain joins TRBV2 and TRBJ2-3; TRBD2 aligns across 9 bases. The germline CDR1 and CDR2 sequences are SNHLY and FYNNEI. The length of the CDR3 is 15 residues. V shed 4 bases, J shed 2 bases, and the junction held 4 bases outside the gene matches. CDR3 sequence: CASSALAGFTDTQYF. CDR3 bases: TGTGCCAGCAGTGCCCTAGCGGGGTTCACAGATACGCAGTATTTT.

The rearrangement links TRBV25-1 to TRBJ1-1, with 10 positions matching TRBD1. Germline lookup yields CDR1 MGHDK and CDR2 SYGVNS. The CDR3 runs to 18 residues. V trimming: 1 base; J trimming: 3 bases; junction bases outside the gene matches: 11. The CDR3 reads CASSEWGQGNAGDTEAFF. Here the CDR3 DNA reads TGTGCCAGCAGTGAATGGGGACAGGGGAATGCAGGGGACACTGAAGCTTTCTTT.

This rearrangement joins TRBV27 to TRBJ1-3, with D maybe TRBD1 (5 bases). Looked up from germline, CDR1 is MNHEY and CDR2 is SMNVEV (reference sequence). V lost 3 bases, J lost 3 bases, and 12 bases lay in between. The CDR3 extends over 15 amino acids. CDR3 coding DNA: TGTGCCAGCAGTTTTAGCGGAGGGGTTGGAAACACCATATATTTT. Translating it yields CASSFSGGVGNTIYF.

The CDR3 DNA reads as TGTGCCAGCAGCAGACAGAATACCTACACTGAAGCTTTCTTT. Its protein is CASSRQNTYTEAFF. The V and J genes are TRBV7-8 and TRBJ1-1; D is perhaps TRBD1 (5 bases). Germline lookup yields CDR1 SGHVS and CDR2 FQNEAQ. Trimming took off 5 bases at V and 3 bases at J, with 13 bases between the two ends. The CDR3 is made up of 14 amino acids.

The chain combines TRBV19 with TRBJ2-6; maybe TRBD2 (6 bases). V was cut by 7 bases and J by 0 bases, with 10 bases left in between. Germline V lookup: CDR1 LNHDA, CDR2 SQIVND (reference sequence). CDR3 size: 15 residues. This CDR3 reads CASIGRFSGANVLTF. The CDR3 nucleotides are TGTGCCAGTATAGGGAGGTTCTCTGGGGCCAACGTCCTGACTTTC.

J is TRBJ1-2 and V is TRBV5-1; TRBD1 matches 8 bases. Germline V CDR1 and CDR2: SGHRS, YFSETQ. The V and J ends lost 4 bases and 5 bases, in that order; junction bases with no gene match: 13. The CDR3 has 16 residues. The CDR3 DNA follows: TGCGCCAGCAGCGGGCGCGAGTCCGGGACAGGATATGGCTACACCTTC. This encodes CASSGRESGTGYGYTF. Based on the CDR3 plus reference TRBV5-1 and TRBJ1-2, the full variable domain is KAGVTQTPRYLIKTRGQQVTLSCSPISGHRSVSWYQQTPGQGLQFLFEYFSETQRNKGNFPGRFSGRQFSNSRSEMNVSTLELGDSALYLCASSGRESGTGYGYTFGSGTRLTVV.

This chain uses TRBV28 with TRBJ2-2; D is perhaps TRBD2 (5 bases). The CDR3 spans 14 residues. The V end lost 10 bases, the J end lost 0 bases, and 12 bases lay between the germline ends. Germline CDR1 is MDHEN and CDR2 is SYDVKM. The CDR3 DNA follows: TGTGCCATAAAATCGGGATCGAACACCGGGGAGCTGTTTTTT. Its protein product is CAIKSGSNTGELFF.